The 30 T cell receptor beta chains reported below all come from one sample, sequenced in a study of blood T cells in healthy people across ages. Then a second PCR, running roughly 7 to 11 cycles, was carried out with a sample-barcoded 5' primer and a J-beta primer mix. TCRdb re-analysed the 5' RACE reads in MiXCR, keeping a single row per CDR3 protein. This table has around 1,900,000 distinct CDR3 sequences, 35% to 50% appearing once. Sequencing input: blood. Every receptor here comes from a human donor in good health.

The chain is built from TRBV7-2 and TRBJ2-7, with D hard to call. Trimming removed 5 bases at V and 2 bases at J, with 10 bases between. The CDR3 length is 13 residues. Per germline, CDR1 SGHTA and CDR2 FQGNSA. CDR3 loop: CASSQPATYEQYF. In DNA, the CDR3 is TGTGCCAGCAGCCAACCTGCGACCTACGAGCAGTACTTC. Filled out from reference TRBV7-2 and TRBJ2-7, the complete variable domain reads GAGVSQSPSNKVTEKGKDVELRCDPISGHTALYWYRQSLGQGLEFLIYFQGNSAPDKSGLPSDRFSAERTGGSVSTLTIQRTQQEDSAVYLCASSQPATYEQYFGPGTRLTVT.

This chain links TRBV15 with TRBJ2-2; perhaps TRBD1 as D (7 bases). V lost 8 bases and J 3 bases, leaving 13 bases between the germline ends. The CDR3 totals 14 residues. Germline V gives CDR1 LNHNV, CDR2 YYDKDF (reference sequence). CDR3 sequence reads: CATGRDRDTGELFF. DNA of the CDR3: TGTGCCACCGGGCGGGACAGAGACACCGGGGAGCTGTTTTTT.

This clonotype appeared a few times. The chain recombines TRBV3-1 with TRBJ2-3; D is unresolved. This CDR3 contains 13 residues. The V and J ends lost 1 base and 2 bases respectively, with 4 bases between them. CDR1 LGHDT and CDR2 YNNKEL come from the germline V gene (reference sequence). CDR3 amino acids: CASSQGDTDTQYF. As DNA, the CDR3 is TGTGCCAGCAGCCAAGGAGACACAGATACGCAGTATTTT.

V is TRBV20-1 and J is TRBJ1-4; possibly TRBD1 for D (5 bases). There are 14 residues in the CDR3. V lost 8 bases to trimming and J lost 5 bases, with 18 bases between them. Germline V gene data show CDR1 as DFQATT and CDR2 as SNEGSKA (reference sequence). The CDR3 sequence is CSPFRGGPNEKLFF. The CDR3, as DNA: TGCAGTCCCTTTCGGGGGGGACCGAATGAAAAACTGTTTTTT.

The sample holds a few counts of this clonotype. This chain links TRBV7-9 with TRBJ2-3; D might be TRBD2 (7 bases). This CDR3 has 16 amino acids. The V gene's germline CDR1 is SEHNR and CDR2 FQNEAQ (reference sequence). Trimming cost V 8 bases and J 0 bases, with 18 bases left between them. CDR3 DNA: TGTGCCAGCGTCCGACGGGGGCGGGAGAGCACAGATACGCAGTATTTT. Its protein product is CASVRRGRESTDTQYF.

This chain links TRBV9 with TRBJ2-7; D gene ambiguous. The CDR3 extends over 14 amino acids. The V end lost 0 bases, the J end lost 2 bases, and 9 bases lay between the germline ends. In germline, CDR1 is SGDLS, CDR2 YYNGEE. This chain's CDR3 is CASSVERHPYEQYF. The CDR3 DNA reads as TGTGCCAGCAGCGTAGAGAGACACCCCTACGAGCAGTACTTC.

The CDR3 nucleotides are TGTGCTAGTGGCCCTCTTCCGACAGTCAGTTCTTCTGAAGCTTTCTTT. Protein sequence: CASGPLPTVSSSEAFF. The chain is built from TRBV12-5 and TRBJ1-1, with D perhaps matching TRBD1 (5 bases). The CDR3 sequence is 16 residues long. Trimming shortened V by 6 bases and J by 6 bases, and 23 bases separated the two germline ends. Germline-derived CDR1 and CDR2 are LGHNT and FRNRAP.

The chain recombines TRBV7-9 with TRBJ2-7, with 7 bases matching TRBD1. The germline V gene encodes CDR1 SEHNR and CDR2 FQNEAQ (reference sequence). This CDR3 contains 15 residues. J lost 3 bases, V lost 0 bases, and 5 bases had no gene match. CDR3 sequence reads: CASSLALGTVYEQYF. As DNA, the CDR3 is TGTGCCAGCAGCTTAGCTCTCGGGACAGTCTACGAGCAGTACTTC.

The chain has TRBV7-9 and TRBJ1-1, with 11 positions matching TRBD1. The CDR3 is made up of 16 amino acids. Germline values: CDR1 SEHNR, CDR2 FQNEAQ (reference sequence). The trim removed 4 bases at V and 10 bases at J, leaving 14 bases unmatched. CDR3 protein: CASSSSTGTGGWGAFF. The CDR3 bases are TGTGCCAGCAGCTCCTCTACCGGGACAGGGGGTTGGGGAGCTTTCTTT. The variable domain in full, with the rest retrieved from reference TRBV7-9 and TRBJ1-1, is DTGVSQNPRHKITKRGQNVTFRCDPISEHNRLYWYRQTLGQGPEFLTYFQNEAQLEKSRLLSDRFSAERPKGSFSTLEIQRTEQGDSAMYLCASSSSTGTGGWGAFFGQGTRLTVV.

In its sample, this clonotype was seen a few times. This chain joins TRBV5-1 and TRBJ2-7; 10 bases fit TRBD1. This CDR3 comprises 14 residues. From germline, CDR1 is SGHRS and CDR2 YFSETQ. V trimming: 4 bases; J trimming: 5 bases; junction bases outside the gene matches: 6. CDR3 sequence (DNA): TGCGCCAGCAGCCTGGGACAGGGGAATGACGAGCAGTACTTC. Its protein is CASSLGQGNDEQYF.

The chain recombines TRBV15 with TRBJ2-5; D is undetermined. Between the trimmed V and J ends, which lost 0 bases and 2 bases, there was a span of 10 bases. CDR3 length: 15 amino acids. Germline V gene sequence: CDR1 LNHNV, CDR2 YYDKDF (reference sequence). The CDR3 here is CATSREFGSQETQYF. The CDR3 bases are TGTGCCACCAGCAGAGAATTTGGCTCACAAGAGACCCAGTACTTC.

The chain recombines TRBV6-2 or TRBV6-3 with TRBJ2-7, with a weak D call TRBD1 (5 bases). The V and J ends lost 10 bases and 0 bases respectively, with 13 bases between them. The CDR3 sequence is 13 residues long. Germline CDR1 is MNHEY and CDR2 is SVGEGT. The CDR3 region has the DNA TGTGCCACGACGTCGACAGACTCCTACGAGCAGTACTTC. Protein product: CATTSTDSYEQYF.

The DNA of the CDR3 is TGTGCCAGCAGCTTTTACGGGGGGGTGAATGAAAAACTGTTTTTT. The encoded protein is CASSFYGGVNEKLFF. The genes are TRBV7-2 and TRBJ1-4; D may be TRBD1 (5 bases). The germline V gene encodes CDR1 SGHTA and CDR2 FQGNSA. V shed 3 bases and J shed 5 bases, with 13 bases lying between them. This CDR3 is built from 15 residues.

There are a few counts of this clonotype. J is TRBJ1-2 and V is TRBV9; perhaps TRBD1 as D (6 bases). Germline V CDR1 and CDR2: SGDLS, YYNGEE. The CDR3 consists of 15 residues. Trimming cost V 3 bases and J 4 bases, with 16 bases left between them. The DNA of the CDR3 is TGTGCCAGCAGCGGACAAGGGGGTACCGGCTATGGCTACACCTTC. Amino acids: CASSGQGGTGYGYTF.

The chain combines TRBV6-5 with TRBJ1-6, with 9 bases fitting TRBD1. Germline CDR1 reads MNHEY; CDR2 reads SVGAGI. CDR3 length: 15 amino acids. V lost 0 bases, J lost 8 bases, and 2 bases stayed unmatched. The DNA of the CDR3 is TGTGCCAGCAGTTACTCCCGGGACAGGGATTCACCCCTCCACTTT. Translating it yields CASSYSRDRDSPLHF.

The CDR3 spells CSARPTSGAYEQYF. The CDR3 coding sequence is TGCAGTGCTAGACCTACTAGCGGGGCCTACGAGCAGTACTTC. The V call is TRBV20-1, the J call TRBJ2-7; 10 bases are a match to TRBD2. Germline V lookup: CDR1 DFQATT, CDR2 SNEGSKA (reference sequence). J was trimmed by 2 bases and V by 2 bases; bases with no gene match: 3. This CDR3 region has 14 residues.

The V call is TRBV20-1, the J call TRBJ1-2, with unresolved D. CDR1 is DFQATT and CDR2 is SNEGSKA in the germline V gene (reference sequence). The length of the CDR3 is 12 residues. Between the trimmed V and J ends, which lost 1 base and 8 bases, there was a span of 11 bases. Written as DNA, the CDR3 is TGCAGTGCTAGAGCAGAGGGTGGGGGCTACACCTTC. Translated, it gives CSARAEGGGYTF.

V usage is TRBV3-1 and J usage is TRBJ2-5; D remains unclear. There are 14 residues in the CDR3. V was cut by 4 bases and J by 1 base, with 10 bases left in between. CDR1 is LGHDT and CDR2 is YNNKEL in the germline V gene (reference sequence). The CDR3 nucleotides are TGTGCCAGCAGCCTACAGTCAGTCCAAGAGACCCAGTACTTC. Protein: CASSLQSVQETQYF.

This clonotype was detected a few times. This chain joins TRBV9 and TRBJ2-7, with 10 bases matching TRBD1. This CDR3 is 15 amino acids long. Germline V lookup: CDR1 SGDLS, CDR2 YYNGEE. The V segment lost 4 bases and the J segment 6 bases; nucleotides outside the gene matches: 10. CDR3 region: CASSPRQGASGEQYF. The CDR3 DNA sequence: TGTGCCAGCAGCCCGCGACAGGGGGCATCGGGCGAGCAGTACTTC.

The rearrangement joins TRBV7-2 to TRBJ2-1, with 8 positions matching TRBD2. The trim removed 4 bases at V and 9 bases at J, leaving 11 bases unmatched. Germline V gene lookup returns CDR1 SGHTA and CDR2 FQGNSA. CDR3 length: 15 amino acids. CDR3 nucleotides: TGTGCCAGCAGCTCCCGGACTAGCTCGGCGAGTGAGCAGTTCTTC. Protein sequence: CASSSRTSSASEQFF.

This chain uses TRBV28 with TRBJ2-7; 11 positions agree with TRBD2. The DNA end favors TRBJ2-5, so the J call may be wrong. The germline V gene has CDR1 MDHEN and CDR2 SYDVKM. The CDR3 is 16 residues long. This CDR3 is CASSLRLAGIEVTQYF. In nucleotides, the CDR3 is TGTGCCAGCAGTCTCCGACTAGCGGGGATCGAAGTGACCCAGTACTTC.

A few counts support this clonotype. The V call is TRBV18, the J call TRBJ2-1; D may be TRBD2 (6 bases). Per the germline V gene, CDR1 is KGHSH and CDR2 is LQKENI. The length of the CDR3 is 14 residues. The V gene lost 2 bases and the J gene lost 10 bases, with 15 bases spanning the gap. The CDR3 is CASSPGTRVGEQFF. DNA of the CDR3: TGTGCCAGCTCACCAGGGACTCGAGTCGGGGAGCAGTTCTTC.

The chain carries TRBV5-1 and TRBJ2-3, with D uncertain. The CDR3 has 14 residues. Looked up from germline, CDR1 is SGHRS and CDR2 is YFSETQ. The V end was cut by 3 bases, the J end by 2 bases, with 10 bases between. In nucleotides, the CDR3 is TGCGCCAGCAGCTGGAACAGTTACACAGATACGCAGTATTTT. It encodes CASSWNSYTDTQYF. The full variable domain, its missing parts supplied by reference TRBV5-1 and TRBJ2-3, is KAGVTQTPRYLIKTRGQQVTLSCSPISGHRSVSWYQQTPGQGLQFLFEYFSETQRNKGNFPGRFSGRQFSNSRSEMNVSTLELGDSALYLCASSWNSYTDTQYFGPGTRLTVL.

The rearrangement joins TRBV15 to TRBJ1-5, with D maybe TRBD1 (6 bases). Germline V gene sequence: CDR1 LNHNV, CDR2 YYDKDF (reference sequence). V lost 5 bases, J lost 0 bases, and 11 bases lay in between. The CDR3 length is 15 residues. The DNA for the CDR3 is TGTGCCACCAGCTCTAACAGGGCTAGCAATCAGCCCCAGCATTTT. Residues: CATSSNRASNQPQHF.

This clonotype was seen a few times. The V and J genes are TRBV7-8 and TRBJ2-5, with D tentatively TRBD1 (5 bases). CDR1 and CDR2 from the germline V gene are SGHVS and FQNEAQ. V lost 0 bases and J 5 bases, leaving 13 bases between the germline ends. This CDR3 is 15 amino acids long. The CDR3 DNA is TGTGCCAGCAGCTTAGCGGGGCGGTGGGATGAGACCCAGTACTTC. It encodes CASSLAGRWDETQYF.

In its sample, this clonotype was seen a few times. This rearrangement joins TRBV6-2 or TRBV6-3 to TRBJ2-5; perhaps TRBD1 as D (5 bases). Per germline, CDR1 MNHEY and CDR2 SVGEGT. This CDR3 is 15 amino acids long. V lost 4 bases and J 5 bases, leaving 17 bases between the germline ends. The CDR3 loop is CASSFPRQFMETQYF. Written as DNA, the CDR3 is TGTGCCAGCAGTTTCCCTCGACAGTTTATGGAGACCCAGTACTTC.

This clonotype has more than one count but fewer than ten. The gene calls are TRBV7-2 and TRBJ1-5, with a possible D match to TRBD1 (5 bases). V lost 1 base and J lost 0, with 13 bases in between. Germline V gene data show CDR1 as SGHTA and CDR2 as FQGNSA. CDR3 length: 17 amino acids. The CDR3 loop is CASSLVGPQFSNQPQHF. In nucleotides, the CDR3 is TGTGCCAGCAGCTTAGTGGGACCCCAATTTAGCAATCAGCCCCAGCATTTT.

The V and J genes are TRBV12-3 or TRBV12-4 and TRBJ2-3, with no clear D. The CDR3 covers 12 residues. V shed 3 bases and J shed 9 bases, with 10 bases lying between them. The DNA for the CDR3 is TGTGCCAGCAGTTTCCAGTTAGACACGCAGTATTTT. This translates into CASSFQLDTQYF.

The V call is TRBV12-3 or TRBV12-4, the J call TRBJ1-1; tentative D call: TRBD1 (5 bases). The V and J ends lost 2 bases and 5 bases respectively, with 15 bases between them. The CDR3 runs to 15 residues. The CDR3 DNA reads as TGTGCCAGCAGTTTACTACGGGCCCGGGGGACTGAAGCTTTCTTT. It encodes CASSLLRARGTEAFF.

The genes are TRBV5-1 and TRBJ2-3; D might be TRBD2 (6 bases). CDR1 is SGHRS, CDR2 YFSETQ, per germline. The CDR3 loop spans 17 amino acids. V gave up 0 bases and J gave up 0 bases, with 14 bases separating them. CDR3 sequence (DNA): TGCGCCAGCAGCTTGGAATCTGGGGGGAGAAGCACAGATACGCAGTATTTT. It yields the protein CASSLESGGRSTDTQYF.